A selection of T cell receptor beta chains follows, all from one sample in a study of cytomegalovirus exposure and HLA in healthy donors. The data were produced by immunoSEQ multiplex PCR, yet TCRdb's version contains in-frame clones alone and is incomplete. Among 99,000 or so clones listed, 10% to 15% were seen once. Sequenced input: PBMCs. These receptors were collected from a man aged 40-55 years in good health and CMV-seropositive. Both conserved end residues are part of each CDR3. A D gene is named only where the DNA matches it firmly. Size tells how often a clone was seen (once, few, many) or the class of an expanded clone, and some rows leave it out.

>TRBJ2-3|TRBV6-6|NA|few
TGTGCCAGCAGTTACGTAGTCTCAGGGGGCACAGATACGCAGTATTTT
CASSYVVSGGTDTQYF
>TRBJ1-1|TRBV7-9|NA|few
TGTGCCAGCAGCTTGGGGGGGGTTTGGACTGAAGCTTTCTTT
CASSLGGVWTEAFF
>TRBJ2-1|TRBV29-1|TRBD2|few
TGCAGCGTTGAAGAGAGAATGTTTCGGGCGGGAGGGTTCTACAATGAGCAGTTCTTC
CSVEERMFRAGGFYNEQFF
>TRBJ2-5|TRBV27|NA|few
TGTGCAGACCGCGGGGAGACCCAGTACTTC
CADRGETQYF
>TRBJ2-7|TRBV7-2|TRBD1|NA
TGTGCCAGTGGGGACAGGTCGCCTTACGAGCAGTACTTC
CASGDRSPYEQYF
>TRBJ2-5|TRBV10-1|NA|NA
TGCGCCAGCAGTGAGTCGCCCCCCGGCAGGGAGACCCAGTACTTC
CASSESPPGRETQYF
>TRBJ2-5|TRBV7-2|TRBD2|NA
TGTGCCAGCAGCTTGGGTGGGACTAGCGTCTTCGAGACCCAGTACTTC
CASSLGGTSVFETQYF
>TRBJ2-7|TRBV9|NA|few
TGTGCCAGCAGCGTTGGTGTAGGAGGGTCCTACGAGCAGTACTTC
CASSVGVGGSYEQYF
>TRBJ1-1|TRBV29-1|TRBD1|few
TGCAGCGTTACAGGGGGTGTGAACACTGAAGCTTTCTTT
CSVTGGVNTEAFF
>TRBJ2-3|TRBV5-4|TRBD2|few
TGTGCCAGCAGCTGGACTAGCGGAAGCACAGATACGCAGTATTTT
CASSWTSGSTDTQYF
>TRBJ2-7|TRBV27|NA|NA
TGTGCCAGCAGTTCCATTCACTCCTACGAGCAGTACTTC
CASSSIHSYEQYF
>TRBJ2-1|TRBV5-6|TRBD2|few
TGTGCCAGCAGCGGGGGGGTGGGACTAGATATCTACAATGAGCAGTTCTTC
CASSGGVGLDIYNEQFF
>TRBJ2-7|TRBV29-1|NA|few
TGCAGCGTGTTGGGGCAGCCCAACCACGAGCAGTACTTC
CSVLGQPNHEQYF
>TRBJ2-2|TRBV5-1|NA|NA
TGCGCCAGCAGCTCTGGGGCCACCGGGGAGCTGTTTTTT
CASSSGATGELFF
>TRBJ2-7|TRBV5-1|NA|NA
TGCGCCAGCAGCGGGGGACCGGCCACCGGGGGTGAGCAGTACTTC
CASSGGPATGGEQYF
>TRBJ2-1|TRBV5-1|NA|few
TGCGCCAGCAACGACAGAAGAGAGCAGTTCTTC
CASNDRREQFF
>TRBJ2-7|TRBV10-3|TRBD2|NA
TGTGCCATCAGTGACATTAGCGGGAGTGGGGAGCAGTACTTC
CAISDISGSGEQYF
>TRBJ2-5|TRBV4-1|NA|NA
TGCGCCAGCAGCCAAGGCGCGGAGACCCAGTACTTC
CASSQGAETQYF
>TRBJ2-3|TRBV23-1|TRBD1|NA
TGCGCCAGCAGTCAATCGAAAGCAGGGGGCAAAGATACGCAGTATTTT
CASSQSKAGGKDTQYF
>TRBJ2-2|TRBV6-4|TRBD2|NA
TGTGCCAGCAGTGACTCCGGGACTAGTAACACCGGGGAGCTGTTTTTT
CASSDSGTSNTGELFF
>TRBJ1-1|TRBV7-9|NA|NA
TGTGCCAGCAGCTTAGTGGGCATCAACACTGAAGCTTTCTTT
CASSLVGINTEAFF
>TRBJ1-1|TRBV7-9|NA|few
TGTGCCAGCAGCTTAGGGGGTGGGGCAAGGATGAACACTGAAGCTTTCTTT
CASSLGGGARMNTEAFF
>TRBJ2-7|TRBV5-1|NA|NA
TGCGCCAGCAGCCTGTCGGGAGCGGAGAGCTACGAGCAGTACTTC
CASSLSGAESYEQYF
>TRBJ1-1|TRBV27|TRBD1|NA
TGTGCCAGCAGTTTACGGACAGGGAGGAACACTGAAGCTTTCTTT
CASSLRTGRNTEAFF
>TRBJ1-2|TRBV29-1|NA|few
TGCAGCGTTGGGAGGGCGGGCTACACCTTC
CSVGRAGYTF
>TRBJ1-1|TRBV30|TRBD1|few
TGTGCCTGGAGTGCCTCGGGACAGGACTACACTGAAGCTTTCTTT
CAWSASGQDYTEAFF
>TRBJ1-1|TRBV18|NA|NA
TGTGCCAGCTCACTAGGGCGGGCAAACACTGAAGCTTTCTTT
CASSLGRANTEAFF